The 11 T cell receptor beta chains below all came from one sample that was sequenced in a study of ipilimumab plus nivolumab after autologous stem cell transplantation. Some clones are missing from TCRdb's copy, which holds only in-frame ones; the method was immunoSEQ multiplex PCR. The sample includes about 40,000 clones, 80% to 95% seen only once; the top ten take 0.75% to 1%. The source was PBMCs, collected in a trial of ipilimumab plus nivolumab as post-transplant consolidation. The origin of the receptors is a male donor with multiple myeloma.

The chain has TRBV6-6 and TRBJ2-2, with no clear D. CDR3 length equals 12 residues. Looked up from germline, CDR1 is MNHNY and CDR2 is SVGAGI (reference sequence). The ends were cut back, 4 bases at V and 2 bases at J, with 2 bases in the middle. The CDR3 nucleotides are TGTGCCAGCAGTTTTAACACCGGGGAGCTGTTTTTT. As protein: CASSFNTGELFF.

This clone was seen only once. The chain has TRBV5-6 and TRBJ2-2; 7 nucleotides agree with TRBD1. Germline CDR1 is SGHDT and CDR2 is YYEEEE. The CDR3 is 17 residues long. Losses at the gene ends were 3 bases for V and 3 bases for J; bases not matched to a gene: 11. CDR3 region: CASSSSETGIHTGELFF. Here the CDR3 DNA reads TGTGCCAGCAGCTCCAGCGAGACAGGGATACACACCGGGGAGCTGTTTTTT.

V is TRBV7-9 and J is TRBJ2-3; 11 bases fit TRBD2. Losses at the gene ends were 6 bases for V and 8 bases for J; bases not matched to a gene: 19. Looked up from germline, CDR1 is SEHNR and CDR2 is FQNEAQ (reference sequence). The CDR3 has 18 residues. As DNA, the CDR3 is TGTGCCAGCAGTGCGGACTTCGGGGTAGCGGGGGGGCCGGGTACGCAGTATTTT. It translates to CASSADFGVAGGPGTQYF.

The chain couples TRBV10-3 to TRBJ2-1; TRBD2 aligns across 13 bases. V gave up 10 bases and J gave up 5 bases; unmatched junction bases: 11. The CDR3 is made up of 16 amino acids. Germline CDR1 and CDR2: ENHRY and SYGVKD. The CDR3 here is CATRKEGLAGNNEQFF. The CDR3 DNA reads as TGTGCCACGAGAAAAGAGGGACTAGCGGGAAACAATGAGCAGTTCTTC.

The J gene is TRBJ2-7, the V gene TRBV11-2; D unresolved. Germline V gene lookup returns CDR1 SGHAT and CDR2 FQNNGV. The CDR3 totals 14 residues. V lost 1 base and J lost 4, with 11 bases in between. CDR3 sequence reads: CASSLGFRAYEQYF. In DNA, the CDR3 is TGTGCCAGCAGCTTAGGTTTTAGAGCTTACGAGCAGTACTTC.

The chain links TRBV12-2 to TRBJ2-1; the D call of TRBD2 is as the table states it, not checked on the DNA. TRBV12-2 constitutes a pseudogene. The CDR3 runs 14 residues. The CDR3 protein is CASRLRGGEGEQFF. The CDR3 DNA reads as TGTGCAAGTCGCTTACGGGGGGGCGAAGGTGAGCAGTTCTTC.

CDR3: CASRPRAIPSSYEQYF. For the CDR3, the DNA is TGTGCCAGCAGGCCTAGGGCCATTCCGAGCTCCTACGAGCAGTACTTC. The chain couples TRBV27 to TRBJ2-7; D is ambiguous. Germline V gene sequence: CDR1 MNHEY, CDR2 SMNVEV (reference sequence). CDR3 length equals 16 residues. Trimming cost V 6 bases and J 0 bases, with 18 bases left between them.

This rearrangement joins TRBV18 to TRBJ2-4; D gene uncertain. This CDR3 contains 14 residues. Trimming cost V 1 base and J 7 bases, with 11 bases left between them. The germline V gene has CDR1 KGHSH and CDR2 LQKENI. This chain's CDR3 is CASSPQGSSNIQYF. The CDR3 DNA sequence: TGTGCCAGCTCACCACAAGGGTCTAGTAACATTCAGTACTTC.

The chain recombines TRBV18 with TRBJ2-5; possible D gene TRBD2, 6 bases. The length of the CDR3 is 17 residues. Germline-derived CDR1 and CDR2 are KGHSH and LQKENI. Trimming removed 5 bases at V and 4 bases at J, with 23 bases between. The CDR3 nucleotides read TGTGCCAGCTCATCCCTAGATAGCGCGGGACCGGGAGAGACCCAGTACTTC. Translating gives CASSSLDSAGPGETQYF. Variable domain in full (rest from reference TRBV18 and TRBJ2-5): NAGVMQNPRHLVRRRGQEARLRCSPMKGHSHVYWYRQLPEEGLKFMVYLQKENIIDESGMPKERFSAEFPKEGPSILRIQQVVRGDSAAYFCASSSLDSAGPGETQYFGPGTRLLVL.

J is TRBJ2-1 and V is TRBV29-1, with TRBD1 identical over 8 bases. The CDR3 has 13 amino acids. Trimming cost V 4 bases and J 6 bases; bases outside gene matches: 5. Germline CDR1 is SQVTM and CDR2 is ANQGSEA. The CDR3, as DNA: TGCAGCGTTGGCAGGGGGCAGTTCAATGAGCAGTTCTTC. Its protein is CSVGRGQFNEQFF.

The V call is TRBV4-2, the J call TRBJ2-7, with TRBD1 identical over 8 bases. CDR3 length equals 14 residues. V was clipped by 1 base and J by 4 bases; unmatched bases: 3. In germline, CDR1 is LGHNA, CDR2 YNFKEQ. CDR3 sequence reads: CASSQAGGSYEQYF. The CDR3 DNA reads TGTGCCAGCAGCCAAGCAGGGGGCAGTTACGAGCAGTACTTC.